The rows below give T cell receptor beta chains drawn from one sample of a study of cytotoxic CD8 clonotypes in ibrutinib-treated CLL. The table came from immunoSEQ multiplex PCR; TCRdb's copy has only in-frame clones and leaves some out. The sample includes around 15,000 clones, about 70% of them seen just once. The sequencing used PBMCs, collected before ibrutinib treatment. Every receptor here comes from a human donor with chronic lymphocytic leukemia. Each CDR3 is given with its conserved first and last residue. A D gene is named only where the DNA matches it firmly. Clone sizes are given selectively: once, few, many, or a class where the clone is expanded.

V gene	D gene	J gene	CDR3 length	clone size	CDR3 DNA	CDR3 protein
TRBV18	-	TRBJ2-3	14	once	TGTGCCAGCTCACCAACAGGGCGGACAGATACGCAGTATTTT	CASSPTGRTDTQYF
TRBV5-1	TRBD2	TRBJ2-3	15	-	TGCGCCAGCAGCGCACTAGCGGGGGGCACAGATACGCAGTATTTT	CASSALAGGTDTQYF
TRBV5-1	-	TRBJ2-1	12	-	TGCGCCAGCAGCTTGCCGTCCAATGAGCAGTTCTTC	CASSLPSNEQFF
TRBV28	-	TRBJ1-5	12	-	TGTGCCAGCAGTTTCCCCCTTCAGCCCCAGCATTTT	CASSFPLQPQHF
TRBV5-5	-	TRBJ2-7	14	-	TGTGCCAGCAGCTTGCCCCTCTCCCCCTACGAGCAGTACTTC	CASSLPLSPYEQYF
TRBV5-1	-	TRBJ2-3	17	-	TGCGCCAGCAGCCTAAAAACAACAGGGCTTAGCACAGATACGCAGTATTTT	CASSLKTTGLSTDTQYF
TRBV18	-	TRBJ1-1	15	-	TGTGCCAGCTCCAGAACGGGACTCGAGAACACTGAAGCTTTCTTT	CASSRTGLENTEAFF
TRBV7-9	-	TRBJ1-1	13	-	TGTGCCAGCAGCTTGGGATGGGTTACTGAAGCTTTCTTT	CASSLGWVTEAFF
TRBV29-1	-	TRBJ1-4	14	-	TGCAGCGTTGAAGGGGCCTCAACTAATGAAAAACTGTTTTTT	CSVEGASTNEKLFF
TRBV5-1	TRBD2	TRBJ2-3	18	-	TGCGCCAGCAGCCGTACTAGCGGGGGGGCTGCTTTCTCAGATACGCAGTATTTT	CASSRTSGGAAFSDTQYF
TRBV28	-	TRBJ2-7	13	-	TGTGCCAGCAGGCCCACACTCACCTACGAGCAGTACTTC	CASRPTLTYEQYF
TRBV27	TRBD2	TRBJ2-7	18	-	TGTGCCAGCAGTTTATCCACACGGACTAGCGGGGCCCCCTACGAGCAGTACTTC	CASSLSTRTSGAPYEQYF
TRBV30	-	TRBJ1-5	12	-	TGTGCCTGGGGGCCCAGCAATCAGCCCCAGCATTTT	CAWGPSNQPQHF
TRBV13	-	TRBJ2-3	16	-	TGTGCCAGCAGCTTAGCGCCGGGACAACTCACAGATACGCAGTATTTT	CASSLAPGQLTDTQYF
TRBV19	-	TRBJ2-2	18	few	TGTGCCAGTAAATTGGAGGGTCGGGGCAAACTACTTTACCGGGGAGCTGTTTTT	CASKLEGRGKLLYRGAVF
TRBV15	-	TRBJ2-5	16	-	TGTGCCACCAGCAGAGGTACCTCAAGGTCCCAAGAGACCCAGTACTTC	CATSRGTSRSQETQYF
TRBV7-9	-	TRBJ1-1	12	-	TGTGCCAGCAGCTCGAGACAAGGAAGGGCTTTCTTT	CASSSRQGRAFF
TRBV27	TRBD2	TRBJ2-1	16	-	TGTGCCAGCAGTTTATCAGGTAGCGGGGGGGCGTATGAGCAGTTCTTC	CASSLSGSGGAYEQFF
TRBV7-8	TRBD1	TRBJ2-3	16	-	TGTGCCAGCAGCTCCCTTGTGGACAGGGATGCCGATACGCAGTATTTT	CASSSLVDRDADTQYF
TRBV5-1	-	TRBJ2-1	15	-	TGCGCCAGCAGCTTCTTAGGGAGCTCCTACAATGAGCAGTTCTTC	CASSFLGSSYNEQFF